The 21 T cell receptor beta chains listed next were all sequenced from one sample in a study of T cells after yellow fever vaccination. TCRdb re-called the 5' RACE reads through MiXCR, storing one row per CDR3 protein. Altogether approximately 300,000 distinct CDR3 sequences are present, 13% being singletons, with the ten largest covering 0.4% to 0.55%. This material consisted of CD4+ T cells sorted from PBMCs, taken 45 days after the yellow fever booster vaccination. Every receptor here comes from a man aged 30 to 45 who received the YFV17D yellow fever vaccine.

The CDR3 nucleotides are TGTGCCAGCAACCCTCGGACAGGGCGCGATGAGCAGTTCTTC. It is translated as CASNPRTGRDEQFF. J is TRBJ2-1 and V is TRBV7-8; the match to TRBD1 covers 8 bases. J was trimmed by 8 bases and V by 7 bases; bases with no gene match: 10. Germline CDR1 SGHVS, CDR2 FQNEAQ. The CDR3 totals 14 residues.

This clonotype was counted between two and nine times. The chain links TRBV20-1 to TRBJ1-2; tentative D call: TRBD1 (5 bases). CDR1 DFQATT and CDR2 SNEGSKA come from the germline V gene (reference sequence). The CDR3 is 13 amino acids. V was clipped by 5 bases and J by 4 bases, with 14 bases between them. CDR3 residues: CSAEPRGTYGYTF. CDR3 sequence (DNA): TGCAGTGCTGAGCCCCGAGGGACCTATGGCTACACCTTC.

The chain has TRBV27 and TRBJ2-4; D might be TRBD2 (6 bases). The CDR3 has 13 residues. The V gene lost 8 bases and the J gene lost 0 bases, with 8 bases spanning the gap. In germline, CDR1 is MNHEY, CDR2 SMNVEV (reference sequence). Here the CDR3 reads CASGGLAKNIQYF. CDR3 DNA sequence: TGTGCCAGCGGGGGACTAGCCAAAAACATTCAGTACTTC.

This clonotype was picked up a small number of times. In DNA, the CDR3 is TGCGCCAGCAGCTCCCCCCATAGCGGGAGGACCGGGGAGCTGTTTTTT. It is translated as CASSSPHSGRTGELFF. The rearrangement uses TRBV5-1 and TRBJ2-2; 10 bases line up with TRBD2. Unmatched junction bases numbered 7, after V lost 3 bases and J lost 5 bases. The CDR3 runs to 16 residues. The germline gives CDR1 SGHRS, CDR2 YFSETQ.

The rearrangement links TRBV5-1 to TRBJ1-5; no reliable D call. V lost 4 bases and J lost 7, with 18 bases in between. This CDR3 has 15 residues. The germline CDR1 and CDR2 sequences are SGHRS and YFSETQ. CDR3: CASSPIALGEQPQHF. CDR3 nucleotide sequence: TGCGCCAGCAGCCCGATCGCCCTGGGAGAGCAGCCCCAGCATTTT.

There are many counts of this clonotype. Germline and junction disagree at one end, which may indicate a read error. This chain connects TRBV5-1 to TRBJ2-7; no reliable D call. This CDR3 is 12 amino acids long. Germline V CDR1 and CDR2: SGHRS, YFSETQ. The CDR3 region is CASSPPSYEQYF. DNA for the CDR3: TGTGCCAGCAGCCCTCCCTCCTACGAGCAGTACTTC.

In its sample, this clonotype was seen a few times. The CDR3 DNA sequence: TGTGCCAGCAGCTCCGTTTTTGAGGAGCAGTACTTC. Protein product: CASSSVFEEQYF. The chain joins TRBV7-2 to TRBJ2-7; no definite D call. CDR1 and CDR2 (germline): SGHTA, FQGNSA. Deletions cut 4 bases from V and 7 bases from J, with 11 bases between. This CDR3 is 12 amino acids long. The variable domain in full, completed from reference TRBV7-2 and TRBJ2-7, reads GAGVSQSPSNKVTEKGKDVELRCDPISGHTALYWYRQSLGQGLEFLIYFQGNSAPDKSGLPSDRFSAERTGGSVSTLTIQRTQQEDSAVYLCASSSVFEEQYFGPGTRLTVT.

The J gene is TRBJ2-1, the V gene TRBV7-2; D tentatively reads TRBD1 or TRBD2 (6 bases each). Trimming took 5 bases from V and 0 from J, leaving 8 bases between them. The germline V gene has CDR1 SGHTA and CDR2 FQGNSA. The CDR3 consists of 14 residues. CDR3 loop: CASSRGLSYNEQFF. The CDR3 DNA sequence: TGTGCCAGCAGCCGGGGGCTCTCCTACAATGAGCAGTTCTTC.

The chain combines TRBV12-3 or TRBV12-4 with TRBJ1-2; 7 bases are a match to TRBD1. After removal of 5 bases from V and 8 bases from J, the junction contained 5 bases not matched to a gene. The CDR3 runs 12 residues. The CDR3 region has the DNA TGTGCCAGCAGTGCAAGGGGGCTGGGCTACACCTTC. It codes for CASSARGLGYTF.

CDR3 amino acids: CASQGGHNEQFF. For the CDR3, the DNA is TGTGCCAGCCAGGGGGGGCATAATGAGCAGTTCTTC. The rearrangement links TRBV5-6 to TRBJ2-1; perhaps D is TRBD1 or TRBD2 (7 bases each). V gave up 7 bases and J gave up 7 bases, with 12 bases separating them. The CDR3 totals 12 residues. Germline CDR1 SGHDT, CDR2 YYEEEE.

This clonotype was seen more than once but under ten times. The chain combines TRBV27 with TRBJ2-1; 11 bases match TRBD2. V trimming: 0 bases; J trimming: 4 bases; junction bases outside the gene matches: 2. The CDR3 consists of 16 residues. CDR1 is MNHEY, CDR2 SMNVEV, per germline (reference sequence). CDR3 bases: TGTGCCAGCAGTTTATCGCGGACTAGCGGGTACAATGAGCAGTTCTTC. This encodes CASSLSRTSGYNEQFF.

This clonotype was picked up a small number of times. The chain joins TRBV12-3 or TRBV12-4 to TRBJ2-7, with D unclear. The CDR3 spans 15 residues. V lost 2 bases and J 2 bases, leaving 13 bases between the germline ends. In nucleotides, the CDR3 is TGTGCCAGCAGTTTAACCCGTGACGGAGCCTACGAGCAGTACTTC. Protein sequence: CASSLTRDGAYEQYF.

This chain connects TRBV7-2 to TRBJ2-3; D uncertain. The germline gives CDR1 SGHTA, CDR2 FQGNSA. With 0 bases removed from V and 5 bases from J, the gap between germline ends came to 21 bases. The CDR3 is 18 amino acids. The CDR3 is CASSLAPLQTVTRDTQYF. CDR3 DNA sequence: TGTGCCAGCAGCTTAGCCCCGTTACAGACGGTGACTCGAGATACGCAGTATTTT.

In its sample, this clonotype was seen a few times. The chain is built from TRBV3-1 and TRBJ2-4; D remains ambiguous. V was trimmed by 3 bases and J by 0 bases, leaving 9 bases between them. This CDR3 has 15 residues. Germline lookup yields CDR1 LGHDT and CDR2 YNNKEL (reference sequence). DNA for the CDR3: TGTGCCAGCAGCCAGGCGCCCATAGCCAAAAACATTCAGTACTTC. Translating gives CASSQAPIAKNIQYF.

The rearrangement links TRBV12-3 or TRBV12-4 to TRBJ2-2, with D perhaps matching TRBD1 or TRBD2 (5 bases each). The germline V and J ends were trimmed by 10 bases and 7 bases, with 16 bases remaining between them. CDR3 length: 13 amino acids. As DNA, the CDR3 is TGTGCCACCTCGTGGGGGTTGAGCGGGGAGCTGTTTTTT. Amino acids: CATSWGLSGELFF.

The table lists this clonotype with a few counts. V gene TRBV6-5 combines with J gene TRBJ1-1, with 7 bases aligning to TRBD1. The trim removed 0 bases at V and 4 bases at J, leaving 11 bases unmatched. The germline gives CDR1 MNHEY, CDR2 SVGAGI. CDR3 length: 17 residues. CDR3 nucleotide sequence: TGTGCCAGCAGTTACTCGAGAAGAACAGGGGTGGGCACTGAAGCTTTCTTT. Translated, it gives CASSYSRRTGVGTEAFF.

J is TRBJ2-1 and V is TRBV9; 8 bases fit TRBD2. The germline CDR1 and CDR2 sequences are SGDLS and YYNGEE. CDR3 length: 14 residues. Trimming took 5 bases from V and 9 from J; bases not matched to a gene: 10. The DNA for the CDR3 is TGTGCCAGCAGTTATGGCGGGAGGTCCAGTGAGCAGTTCTTC. Protein: CASSYGGRSSEQFF.

The chain combines TRBV27 with TRBJ2-2, with 13 bases matching TRBD2. The junction had 8 bases not matched to a gene; V was cut back by 3 bases and J by 7 bases. CDR1 is MNHEY and CDR2 is SMNVEV in the germline V gene (reference sequence). The CDR3 loop spans 17 amino acids. CDR3 sequence: CASSFLGLAGVDGELFF. CDR3 nucleotides: TGTGCCAGCAGTTTCCTAGGACTAGCGGGAGTTGACGGGGAGCTGTTTTTT.

About this clonotype itself: A clone one base away is much larger, so this may be a read error. The chain links TRBV7-9 to TRBJ2-5; D is undetermined. The CDR3 length is 14 residues. Per the germline V gene, CDR1 is SEHNR and CDR2 is FQNEAQ (reference sequence). The CDR3 DNA sequence: TGTGGCAGCAGCCCACCCATGATCCAAGAGACCCAGTACTTC. Translation: CGSSPPMIQETQYF. Combining the CDR3 with reference TRBV7-9 and TRBJ2-5 gives the whole variable domain DTGVSQNPRHKITKRGQNVTFRCDPISEHNRLYWYRQTLGQGPEFLTYFQNEAQLEKSRLLSDRFSAERPKGSFSTLEIQRTEQGDSAMYLCGSSPPMIQETQYFGPGTRLLVL.

In its sample, this clonotype was seen a few times. The chain couples TRBV12-3 or TRBV12-4 to TRBJ1-5; D is ambiguous. V was trimmed by 5 bases and J by 7 bases, leaving 12 bases between them. This CDR3 has 13 amino acids. CDR3 nucleotide sequence: TGTGCCAGCAGTCCAGCCTTGGGACAGCCCCAGCATTTT. Translation gives CASSPALGQPQHF.

This clonotype was seen a handful of times. The chain uses TRBV29-1 and TRBJ2-5; maybe TRBD2 (6 bases). Germline lookup yields CDR1 SQVTM and CDR2 ANQGSEA. Deletions cut 1 base from V and 2 bases from J, with 8 bases between. This CDR3 contains 13 residues. The CDR3 region is CSVEAGRQETQYF. CDR3 DNA: TGCAGCGTTGAAGCCGGGAGACAAGAGACCCAGTACTTC.